This T cell receptor (beta chain) was documented in a study of shared clonotypes between healthy human individuals. Study results and limitations: With several donors compared, 4% to 5.5% of naive CD4 clonotypes were shared.

Germline CDR1 and CDR2: MNHEY and SMNVEV (reference sequence). V lost 10 bases to trimming and J lost 5 bases; unmatched junction nucleotides: 11. CDR3 length: 13 residues. The table came from immunoSEQ multiplex PCR; TCRdb's copy has only in-frame clones and leaves some out. The sample has around 600,000 clones, roughly 95% seen once. Points on this clone: Its antigen is as yet unknown.

CD45RO-negative, CCR7-selected cells formed the naive CD8 fraction, which excluded terminally differentiated effector memory CD45RA+ cells. This TCR was sampled from a woman aged 25-40 years in good health. Source material: naive CD8+ T cells sorted from blood. The V call is TRBV27, the J call TRBJ2-7; 7 positions agree with TRBD1. The CDR3 nucleotides read TGTGCCACCAGGCAAGGGGGCATCAACGAGCAGTACTTC. The encoded protein is CATRQGGINEQYF.